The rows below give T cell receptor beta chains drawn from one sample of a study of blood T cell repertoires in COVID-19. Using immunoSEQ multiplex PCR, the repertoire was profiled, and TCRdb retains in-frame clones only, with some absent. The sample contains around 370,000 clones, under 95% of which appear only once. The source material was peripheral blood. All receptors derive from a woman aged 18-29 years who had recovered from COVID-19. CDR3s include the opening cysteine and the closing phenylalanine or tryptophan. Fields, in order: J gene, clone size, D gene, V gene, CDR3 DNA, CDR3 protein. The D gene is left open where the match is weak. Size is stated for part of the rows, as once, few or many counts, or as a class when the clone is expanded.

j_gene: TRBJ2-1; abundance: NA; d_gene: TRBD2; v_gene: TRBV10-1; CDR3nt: TGCGCCAGCAGTGAGACTTGGACTAGCGGGAATGAGCAGTTCTTC; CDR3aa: CASSETWTSGNEQFF
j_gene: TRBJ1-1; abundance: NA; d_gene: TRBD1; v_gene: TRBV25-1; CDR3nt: TGTGCCAGCAGTGAATGGGGACAGGGGATGAACACTGAAGCTTTCTTT; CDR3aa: CASSEWGQGMNTEAFF
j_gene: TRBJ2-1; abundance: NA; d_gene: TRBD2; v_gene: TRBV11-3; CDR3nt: TGTGCCAGCAGCTTTTTACTAGCGGGCAACAATGAGCAGTTCTTC; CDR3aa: CASSFLLAGNNEQFF
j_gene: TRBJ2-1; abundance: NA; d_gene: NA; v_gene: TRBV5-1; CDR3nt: TGCGCCAGCAGCTTGTTATCGGTGTACAATGAGCAGTTCTTC; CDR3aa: CASSLLSVYNEQFF
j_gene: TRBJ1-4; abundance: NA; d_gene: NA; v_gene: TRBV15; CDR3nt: TGTGCCACCAGCAGAGATCATGGGCTATCTAATGAAAAACTGTTTTTT; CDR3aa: CATSRDHGLSNEKLFF
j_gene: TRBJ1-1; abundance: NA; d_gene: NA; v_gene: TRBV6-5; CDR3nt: TGTGCCAGCGCCGGGGTGGTGAATTCTGAAGCTTTCTTT; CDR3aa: CASAGVVNSEAFF
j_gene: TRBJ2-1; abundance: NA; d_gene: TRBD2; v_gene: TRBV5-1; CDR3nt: TGCGCCAGCAGCTTGGGGCCTGGACTAGCAAACGAGCAGTTCTTC; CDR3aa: CASSLGPGLANEQFF
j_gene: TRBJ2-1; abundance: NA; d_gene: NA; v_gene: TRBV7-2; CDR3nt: TGTGCCAGCAGCTTGGGGCAGGTGCACAATGAGCAGTTCTTC; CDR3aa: CASSLGQVHNEQFF
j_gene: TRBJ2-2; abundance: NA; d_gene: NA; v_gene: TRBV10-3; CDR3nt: TGTGCCATCAACCACAGGGAGACCGGGGAGCTGTTTTTT; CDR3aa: CAINHRETGELFF
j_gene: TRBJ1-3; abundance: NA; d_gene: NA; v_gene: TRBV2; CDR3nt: TGTGCCAGTGAGGACACGGTCAACACCATATATTTT; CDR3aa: CASEDTVNTIYF
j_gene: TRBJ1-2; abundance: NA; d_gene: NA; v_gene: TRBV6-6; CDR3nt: TGTGCCAGCAGTTACCCACAGGGCGGTCTTTATGGCTACACCTTC; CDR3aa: CASSYPQGGLYGYTF
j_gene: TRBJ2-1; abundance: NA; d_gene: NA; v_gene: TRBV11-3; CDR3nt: TGTGCCAGCAGCTTAGTTTTAAGGGGGAGGGCCCACAATGAGCAGTTCTTC; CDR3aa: CASSLVLRGRAHNEQFF
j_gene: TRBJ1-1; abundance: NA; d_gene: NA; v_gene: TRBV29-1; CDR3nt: TGCAGCGTTAGGGAGGGCTCTGAAGCTTTCTTT; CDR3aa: CSVREGSEAFF
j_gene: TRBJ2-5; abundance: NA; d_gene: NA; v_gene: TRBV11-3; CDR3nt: TGTGCCAGCAGCTTAGACAGAAAGACCCAGTACTTC; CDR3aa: CASSLDRKTQYF
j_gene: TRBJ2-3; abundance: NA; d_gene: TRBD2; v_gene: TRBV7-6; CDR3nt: TGTGCCAGCAGCCTTCTAACTAGCGGGAGCCTCCCAGATACGCAGTATTTT; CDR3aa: CASSLLTSGSLPDTQYF
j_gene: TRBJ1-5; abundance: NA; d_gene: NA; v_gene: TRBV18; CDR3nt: TGTGCCAGCTCACCATCCGAGGGAGGCAGGGGAGGGAATCAGCCCCAGCATTTT; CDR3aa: CASSPSEGGRGGNQPQHF
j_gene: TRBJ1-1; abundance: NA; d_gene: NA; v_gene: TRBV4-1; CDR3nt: TGCGCCAGCAGCCAAGGTCAGGGTGAACTCACTGAAGCTTTCTTT; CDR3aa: CASSQGQGELTEAFF
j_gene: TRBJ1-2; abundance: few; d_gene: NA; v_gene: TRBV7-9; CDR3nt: TGTGCCAGCAGCCGAGGACAGACATACTACACCTTC; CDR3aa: CASSRGQTYYTF
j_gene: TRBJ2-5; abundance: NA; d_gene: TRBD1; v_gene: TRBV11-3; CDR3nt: TGTGCCAGCAGCCCGGGACAGGGGGCCGAAGAGACCCAGTACTTC; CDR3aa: CASSPGQGAEETQYF
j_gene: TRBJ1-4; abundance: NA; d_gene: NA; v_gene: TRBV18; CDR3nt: TGTGCCAGCTCACCGACAGTAACTAATGAAAAACTGTTTTTT; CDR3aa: CASSPTVTNEKLFF
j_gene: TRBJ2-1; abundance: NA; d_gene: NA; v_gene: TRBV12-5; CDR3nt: TGTGCTAGCGAAAGCGGGTGGGTCAATGAGCAGTTCTTC; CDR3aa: CASESGWVNEQFF
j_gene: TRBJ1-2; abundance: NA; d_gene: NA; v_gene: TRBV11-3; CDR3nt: TGTGCCAGCACCGAGAGGGGGATTGAGGGCTACACCTTC; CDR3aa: CASTERGIEGYTF
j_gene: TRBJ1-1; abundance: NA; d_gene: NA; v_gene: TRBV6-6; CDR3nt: TGTGCCAGCAGTTACGCCTCGGCGGGAGCTTTCTTT; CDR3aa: CASSYASAGAFF
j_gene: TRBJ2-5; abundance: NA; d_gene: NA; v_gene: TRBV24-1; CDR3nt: TGTGCCACCAGTGATTCGTGGCGGAAAGAGACCCAGTACTTC; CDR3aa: CATSDSWRKETQYF
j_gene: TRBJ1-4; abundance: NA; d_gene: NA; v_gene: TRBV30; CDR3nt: TGTGCCTGGAACGTCGTCCCGGGACACCCAAATGAAAAACTGTTTTTT; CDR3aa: CAWNVVPGHPNEKLFF
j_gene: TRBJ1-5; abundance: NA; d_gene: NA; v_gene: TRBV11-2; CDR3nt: TGTGCCAGCAGCTCCGGGACATCTAGCAATCAGCCCCAGCATTTT; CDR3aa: CASSSGTSSNQPQHF
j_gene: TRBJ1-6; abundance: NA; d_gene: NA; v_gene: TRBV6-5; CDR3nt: TGTGCCAGCAGTTATGCAGCCGGACAGTCCAATTCACCCCTCCACTTT; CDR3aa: CASSYAAGQSNSPLHF
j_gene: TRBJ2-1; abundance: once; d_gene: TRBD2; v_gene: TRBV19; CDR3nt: TGTGCCAGTAGTATAACGGGAGGGAACAATGAGCAGTTCTTC; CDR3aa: CASSITGGNNEQFF
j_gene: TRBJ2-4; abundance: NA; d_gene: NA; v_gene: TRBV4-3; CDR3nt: TGCGCCAGCAGCCAAGGTGTTACAGGGGCCAAAAACATTCAGTACTTC; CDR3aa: CASSQGVTGAKNIQYF